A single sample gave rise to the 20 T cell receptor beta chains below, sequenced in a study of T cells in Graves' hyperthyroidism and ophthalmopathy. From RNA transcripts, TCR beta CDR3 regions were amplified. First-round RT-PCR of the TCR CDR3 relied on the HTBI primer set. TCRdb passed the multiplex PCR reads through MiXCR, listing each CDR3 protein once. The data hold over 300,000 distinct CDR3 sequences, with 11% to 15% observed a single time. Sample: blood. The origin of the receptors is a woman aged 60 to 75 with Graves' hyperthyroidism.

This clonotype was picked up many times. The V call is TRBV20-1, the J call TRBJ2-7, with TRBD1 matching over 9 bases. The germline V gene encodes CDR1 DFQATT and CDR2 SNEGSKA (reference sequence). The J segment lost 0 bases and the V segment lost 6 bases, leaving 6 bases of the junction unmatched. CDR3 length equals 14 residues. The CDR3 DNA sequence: TGCAGTGCCATACAGGGGGCGAGCTCCTACGAGCAGTACTTC. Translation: CSAIQGASSYEQYF.

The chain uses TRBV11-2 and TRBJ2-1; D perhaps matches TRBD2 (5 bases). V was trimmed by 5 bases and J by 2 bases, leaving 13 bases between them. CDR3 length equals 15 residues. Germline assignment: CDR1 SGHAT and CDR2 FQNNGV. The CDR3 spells CASSTQAETYNEQFF. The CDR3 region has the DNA TGTGCCAGCAGCACGCAAGCGGAGACCTACAATGAGCAGTTCTTC.

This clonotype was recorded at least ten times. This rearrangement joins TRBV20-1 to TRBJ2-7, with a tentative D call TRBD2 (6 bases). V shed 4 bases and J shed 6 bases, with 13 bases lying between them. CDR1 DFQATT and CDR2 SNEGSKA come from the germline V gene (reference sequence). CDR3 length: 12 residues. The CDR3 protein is CSATGEVVEQYF. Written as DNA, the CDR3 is TGCAGTGCTACGGGAGAAGTGGTCGAGCAGTACTTC.

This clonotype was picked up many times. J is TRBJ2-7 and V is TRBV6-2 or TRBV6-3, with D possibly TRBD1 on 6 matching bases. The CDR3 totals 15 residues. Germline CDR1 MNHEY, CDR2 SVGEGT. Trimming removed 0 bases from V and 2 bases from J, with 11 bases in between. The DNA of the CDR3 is TGTGCCAGCAGTTACTCGACAGGCACTACCTACGAGCAGTACTTC. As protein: CASSYSTGTTYEQYF.

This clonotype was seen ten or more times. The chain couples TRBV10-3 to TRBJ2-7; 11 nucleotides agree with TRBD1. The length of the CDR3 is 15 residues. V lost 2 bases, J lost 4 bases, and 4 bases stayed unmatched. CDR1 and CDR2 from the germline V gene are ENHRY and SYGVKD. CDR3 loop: CAISERTGGEYEQYF. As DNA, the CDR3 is TGTGCCATCAGTGAGCGGACAGGGGGCGAGTACGAGCAGTACTTC.

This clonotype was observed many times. The DNA of the CDR3 is TGCGCCAGCAGCTTGGATGTGACCGACGTGTGGGAGCAGTACTTC. Translated, it gives CASSLDVTDVWEQYF. The chain is built from TRBV5-1 and TRBJ2-7; the D is unclear. Trimming stripped 0 bases from V and 7 bases from J, with 17 bases between. The CDR3 has 15 amino acids. The V gene's germline CDR1 is SGHRS and CDR2 YFSETQ. The full variable domain, its missing parts supplied by reference TRBV5-1 and TRBJ2-7, is KAGVTQTPRYLIKTRGQQVTLSCSPISGHRSVSWYQQTPGQGLQFLFEYFSETQRNKGNFPGRFSGRQFSNSRSEMNVSTLELGDSALYLCASSLDVTDVWEQYFGPGTRLTVT.

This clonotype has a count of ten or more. This CDR3 reads CASSWGSNQPQHF. In DNA, the CDR3 is TGTGCCAGCAGTTGGGGGAGCAATCAGCCCCAGCATTTT. This chain links TRBV2 with TRBJ1-5, with D maybe TRBD1 (5 bases). V gave up 5 bases and J gave up 1 base, with 6 bases separating them. Germline V gene sequence: CDR1 SNHLY, CDR2 FYNNEI. The CDR3 runs to 13 residues.

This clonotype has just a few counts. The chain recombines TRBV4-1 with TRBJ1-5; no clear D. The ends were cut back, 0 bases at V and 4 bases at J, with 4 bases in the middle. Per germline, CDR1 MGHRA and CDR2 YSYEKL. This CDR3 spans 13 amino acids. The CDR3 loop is CASSQERNQPQHF. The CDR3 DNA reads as TGCGCCAGCAGCCAAGAAAGAAATCAGCCCCAGCATTTT.

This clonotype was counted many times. DNA of the CDR3: TGCAGTGCTCACTTCACTAGCGGAGACTCCTACGAGCAGTACTTC. As protein: CSAHFTSGDSYEQYF. V gene TRBV20-1 combines with J gene TRBJ2-7; 8 bases agree with TRBD2. Germline-derived CDR1 and CDR2 are DFQATT and SNEGSKA (reference sequence). The V segment lost 5 bases and the J segment 0 bases; nucleotides outside the gene matches: 9. This CDR3 spans 15 amino acids.

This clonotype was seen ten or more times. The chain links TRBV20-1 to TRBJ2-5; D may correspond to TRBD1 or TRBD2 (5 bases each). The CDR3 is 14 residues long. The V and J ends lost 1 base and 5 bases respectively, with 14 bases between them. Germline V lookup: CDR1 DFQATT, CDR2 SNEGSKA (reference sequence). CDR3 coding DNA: TGCAGTGCTAGAGCGGGGCCGAGGTGGGAGACCCAGTACTTC. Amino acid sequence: CSARAGPRWETQYF.

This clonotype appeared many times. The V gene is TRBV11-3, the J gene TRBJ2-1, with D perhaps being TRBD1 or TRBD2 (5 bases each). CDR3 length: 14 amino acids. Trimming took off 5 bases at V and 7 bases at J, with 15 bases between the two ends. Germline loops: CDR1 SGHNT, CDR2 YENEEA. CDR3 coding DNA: TGTGCCAGCAGCCCTTGGGACGGACAAAATGAGCAGTTCTTC. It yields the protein CASSPWDGQNEQFF.

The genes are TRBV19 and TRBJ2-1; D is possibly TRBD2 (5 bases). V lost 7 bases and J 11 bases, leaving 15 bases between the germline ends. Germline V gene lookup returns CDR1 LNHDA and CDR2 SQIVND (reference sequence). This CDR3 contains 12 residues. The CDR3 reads CASTSRQRQQFF. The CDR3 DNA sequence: TGTGCCAGTACCTCCCGCCAGCGGCAGCAGTTCTTC.

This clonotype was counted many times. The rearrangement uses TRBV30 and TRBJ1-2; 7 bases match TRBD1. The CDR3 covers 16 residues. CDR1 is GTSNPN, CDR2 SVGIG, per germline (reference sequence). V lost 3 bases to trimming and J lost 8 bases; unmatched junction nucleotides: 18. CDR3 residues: CAWSRDSLRVDSGYTF. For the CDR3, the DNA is TGTGCCTGGAGCAGGGACAGCCTAAGGGTGGATTCCGGCTACACCTTC. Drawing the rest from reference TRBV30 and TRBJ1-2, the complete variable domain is SQTIHQWPATLVQPVGSPLSLECTVEGTSNPNLYWYRQAAGRGLQLLFYSVGIGQISSEVPQNLSASRPQDRQFILSSKKLLLSDSGFYLCAWSRDSLRVDSGYTFGSGTRLTVV.

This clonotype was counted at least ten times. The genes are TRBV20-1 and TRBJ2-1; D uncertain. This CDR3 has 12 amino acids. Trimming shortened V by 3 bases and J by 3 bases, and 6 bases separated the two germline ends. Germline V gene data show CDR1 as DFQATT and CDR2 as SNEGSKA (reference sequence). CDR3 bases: TGCAGTGCTAGGTTCGGCTACAATGAGCAGTTCTTC. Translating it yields CSARFGYNEQFF.

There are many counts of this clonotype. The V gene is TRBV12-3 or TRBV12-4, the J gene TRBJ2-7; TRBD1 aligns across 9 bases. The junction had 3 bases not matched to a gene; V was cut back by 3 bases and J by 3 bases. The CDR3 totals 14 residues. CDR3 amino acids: CASSLTGGVYEQYF. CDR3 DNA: TGTGCCAGCAGTTTGACAGGGGGTGTCTACGAGCAGTACTTC.

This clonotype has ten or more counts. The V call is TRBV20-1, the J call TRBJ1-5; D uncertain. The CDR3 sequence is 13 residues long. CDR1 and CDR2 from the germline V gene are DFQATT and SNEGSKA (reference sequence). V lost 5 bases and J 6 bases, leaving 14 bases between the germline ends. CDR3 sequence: CSAVVRSSQPQHF. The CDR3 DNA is TGCAGTGCTGTAGTGCGGTCGAGTCAGCCCCAGCATTTT.

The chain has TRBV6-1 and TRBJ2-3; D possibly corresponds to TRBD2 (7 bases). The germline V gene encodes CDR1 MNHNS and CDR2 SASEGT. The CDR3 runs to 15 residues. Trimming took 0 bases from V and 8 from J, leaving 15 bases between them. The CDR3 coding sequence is TGTGCCAGCAGTGAAGCGGGGGGGGCGCCCGGTACGCAGTATTTT. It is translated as CASSEAGGAPGTQYF.

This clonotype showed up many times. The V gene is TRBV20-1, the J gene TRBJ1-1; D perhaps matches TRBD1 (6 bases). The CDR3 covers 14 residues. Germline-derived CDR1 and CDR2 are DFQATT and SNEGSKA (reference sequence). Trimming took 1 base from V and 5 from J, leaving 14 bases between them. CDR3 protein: CSARVAGGGTEAFF. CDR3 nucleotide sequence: TGCAGTGCTAGAGTAGCCGGGGGCGGTACTGAAGCTTTCTTT.

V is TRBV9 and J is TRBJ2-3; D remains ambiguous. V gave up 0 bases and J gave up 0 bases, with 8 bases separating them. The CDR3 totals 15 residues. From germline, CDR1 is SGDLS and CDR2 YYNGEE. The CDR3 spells CASSVERVSTDTQYF. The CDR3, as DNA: TGTGCCAGCAGCGTAGAGAGAGTAAGCACAGATACGCAGTATTTT.

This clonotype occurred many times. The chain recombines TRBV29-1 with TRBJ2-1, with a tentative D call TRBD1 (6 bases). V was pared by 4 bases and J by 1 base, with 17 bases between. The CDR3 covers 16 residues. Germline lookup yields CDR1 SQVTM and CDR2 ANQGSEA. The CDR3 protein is CSVVSSWGRSYNEQFF. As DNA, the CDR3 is TGCAGCGTTGTGAGCTCGTGGGGGCGGTCCTACAATGAGCAGTTCTTC.